These 14 T cell receptor beta chains were sequenced from one sample in a study of OX40 agonist ivuxolimab in advanced cancers. Data came from immunoSEQ multiplex PCR; TCRdb stores just in-frame clones and leaves some out. The repertoire consists of about 53,000 clones, with more than 80% occurring once and the leading ten covering roughly a tenth. The specimen was CD4+ or CD8+ T cells sorted from blood, collected in a trial of the OX40 agonist ivuxolimab. The receptors here all came from an adult with an advanced solid tumor such as melanoma, head and neck, liver or kidney cancer.

This sequence joins TRBV7-3 and TRBJ2-1, with D perhaps being TRBD1 or TRBD2 (5 bases each). Germline values: CDR1 SGHTA, CDR2 FQGTGA. Trimming cost V 5 bases and J 9 bases, with 14 bases left between them. The CDR3 length is 13 residues. The CDR3 spells CASSPTGRPEQFF. CDR3 sequence (DNA): TGTGCCAGCAGCCCCACGGGGCGTCCTGAGCAGTTCTTC.

The chain links TRBV11-2 to TRBJ2-1; TRBD1 matches at 7 bases. With V trimmed by 3 bases and J by 7 bases, 3 bases remained unmatched. CDR1 is SGHAT, CDR2 FQNNGV, per germline. CDR3 length equals 13 residues. CDR3 amino acids: CASSFGQDNEQFF. CDR3 DNA sequence: TGTGCCAGCAGCTTTGGACAGGATAATGAGCAGTTCTTC. The entire variable domain, with the rest obtained from reference TRBV11-2 and TRBJ2-1, is as follows: EAGVAQSPRYKIIEKRQSVAFWCNPISGHATLYWYQQILGQGPKLLIQFQNNGVVDDSQLPKDRFSAERLKGVDSTLKIQPAKLEDSAVYLCASSFGQDNEQFFGPGTRLTVL.

The chain combines TRBV4-1 with TRBJ2-7; D is unresolved. Germline V gene sequence: CDR1 MGHRA, CDR2 YSYEKL. Deletions cut 0 bases from V and 6 bases from J, with 12 bases between. The CDR3 covers 14 residues. The CDR3 reads CASSQEEFPPEQYF. The CDR3 DNA reads as TGCGCCAGCAGCCAAGAAGAATTCCCCCCCGAGCAGTACTTC.

V is TRBV30 and J is TRBJ2-1, with 11 nucleotides matching TRBD1. The CDR3 is 14 residues long. V lost 4 bases to trimming and J lost 9 bases; unmatched junction nucleotides: 8. CDR1 is GTSNPN, CDR2 SVGIG, per germline (reference sequence). CDR3 region: CAWTTDRGRGEQFF. For the CDR3, the DNA is TGTGCCTGGACCACGGACAGGGGGCGAGGTGAGCAGTTCTTC.

This chain links TRBV11-2 with TRBJ2-5; perhaps TRBD2 as D (6 bases). This CDR3 region has 15 residues. The germline V and J ends were trimmed by 3 bases and 5 bases, with 16 bases remaining between them. Per germline, CDR1 SGHAT and CDR2 FQNNGV. The CDR3 sequence is CASSFDSPGGETQYF. The DNA for the CDR3 is TGTGCCAGCAGCTTCGACAGCCCTGGGGGGGAGACCCAGTACTTC.

The gene calls are TRBV7-2 and TRBJ1-5, with 7 bases matching TRBD1. CDR1 is SGHTA and CDR2 is FQGNSA in the germline V gene. J was trimmed by 2 bases and V by 5 bases; bases with no gene match: 3. The CDR3 runs 14 residues. CDR3 DNA sequence: TGTGCCAGCAGCCAAGGGACAGGCAATCAGCCCCAGCATTTT. Its protein is CASSQGTGNQPQHF.

The chain is built from TRBV5-1 and TRBJ2-3; the match to TRBD1 covers 8 bases. The germline V gene has CDR1 SGHRS and CDR2 YFSETQ. The CDR3 spans 16 residues. V was pared by 0 bases and J by 3 bases, with 6 bases of the junction left unmatched. Here the CDR3 reads CASSLVKTGGTDTQYF. CDR3 in DNA: TGCGCCAGCAGCTTGGTAAAAACAGGGGGAACAGATACGCAGTATTTT.

V is TRBV9 and J is TRBJ2-3; D might be TRBD2 (5 bases). CDR1 and CDR2 (germline): SGDLS, YYNGEE. The ends were cut back, 0 bases at V and 2 bases at J, with 13 bases in the middle. The CDR3 loop spans 16 amino acids. CDR3 in DNA: TGTGCCAGCAGCGTAGATGGCGGGTCCTTCACAGATACGCAGTATTTT. Residues: CASSVDGGSFTDTQYF.

The chain uses TRBV10-1 and TRBJ2-7; D remains unclear. The CDR3 spans 14 residues. V gave up 0 bases and J gave up 5 bases, with 11 bases separating them. Germline-derived CDR1 and CDR2 are WNHNN and SYGVQD (reference sequence). CDR3 in amino acids: CASSESSLPNEQYF. The CDR3 DNA reads TGCGCCAGCAGTGAGTCAAGTCTACCGAACGAGCAGTACTTC.

As for this clone: Within the sample, other DNA sequences also encode this same CDR3. The V call is TRBV28, the J call TRBJ1-2, with D hard to call. V was shortened by 6 bases and J by 5 bases, with 10 bases between the two germline ends. Germline lookup yields CDR1 MDHEN and CDR2 SYDVKM. The CDR3 covers 12 residues. CDR3 in amino acids: CASSLLGYGYTF. DNA of the CDR3: TGTGCCAGCAGCCTATTAGGGTATGGCTACACCTTC.

This clone was observed once. V gene TRBV28 combines with J gene TRBJ2-3; 9 bases align to TRBD1. Germline V gene lookup returns CDR1 MDHEN and CDR2 SYDVKM. The CDR3 length is 16 residues. V lost 5 bases, J lost 4 bases, and 10 bases stayed unmatched. Here the CDR3 DNA reads TGTGCCAGCAGTCGACTGACAGGGGGTTCTGCAGATACGCAGTATTTT. Translating gives CASSRLTGGSADTQYF.

The rearrangement joins TRBV9 to TRBJ2-7, with D possibly being TRBD1 (6 bases). V shed 4 bases and J shed 3 bases, with 14 bases lying between them. Germline assignment: CDR1 SGDLS and CDR2 YYNGEE. The CDR3 runs to 14 residues. For the CDR3, the DNA is TGTGCCAGCAGCCGATCAGGGGCCGACTACGAGCAGTACTTC. It translates to CASSRSGADYEQYF.

V is TRBV5-1 and J is TRBJ2-4; D is possibly TRBD1 (5 bases). From germline, CDR1 is SGHRS and CDR2 YFSETQ. Trimming removed 2 bases from V and 2 bases from J, with 8 bases in between. The CDR3 spans 14 residues. CDR3 sequence reads: CASSFQGPKNIQYF. CDR3 nucleotides: TGCGCCAGCAGCTTTCAGGGTCCCAAAAACATTCAGTACTTC.

V and J are TRBV28 and TRBJ2-7, with D perhaps matching TRBD2 (7 bases). The germline gives CDR1 MDHEN, CDR2 SYDVKM. Trimming stripped 6 bases from V and 5 bases from J, with 29 bases between. The CDR3 has 18 amino acids. CDR3 nucleotide sequence: TGTGCCAGCAGACCCCCCAGCCTAGGGGGGGGCGCGCGACACGAGCAGTACTTC. Amino acid sequence: CASRPPSLGGGARHEQYF.